This is a list of T cell receptor beta chains from one sample in a study of T cells in Graves' hyperthyroidism and ophthalmopathy. TCRdb re-called the multiplex PCR reads through MiXCR, storing one row per CDR3 protein. The sample carries roughly 280,000 distinct CDR3 sequences, about 20% recorded once. Sample: blood. These receptor sequences come from a man younger than 40 with Graves' ophthalmopathy. Each CDR3 is given with its conserved first and last residue. Fields, in order: CDR3 length, clone size, D gene, J gene, V gene, CDR3 DNA, CDR3 protein. D genes are given only for firm matches. The size of a clone is reported for some rows only, either as once, few or many, or as a class for expanded clones.

>13|few|.|TRBJ2-7|TRBV20-1
TGCAGTGCTAGCGAGATACCACCCTACGAGCAGTACTTC
CSASEIPPYEQYF
>13|many|.|TRBJ2-5|TRBV7-8
TGTGCCAGCAGCTTAGAGGGTCGGGAGACCCAGTACTTC
CASSLEGRETQYF
>12|.|.|TRBJ2-1|TRBV3-1
TGTGCCAGCAGCCAAGCCGGGGGTGAGCAGTTCTTC
CASSQAGGEQFF
>12|many|.|TRBJ2-1|TRBV18
TGTGCCAGCTCGCAGTACTCTAATGAGCAGTTCTTC
CASSQYSNEQFF
>16|many|TRBD2|TRBJ2-1|TRBV2
TGTGCCAGCAGTGAGGTTGGGACTAGCGCCAACAATGAGCAGTTCTTC
CASSEVGTSANNEQFF
>15|few|.|TRBJ2-1|TRBV11-3
TGTGCCAGCAGCTTAGGTGAGAGAAGAAACAATGAGCAGTTCTTC
CASSLGERRNNEQFF
>13|few|.|TRBJ2-1|TRBV20-1
TGCAGCCCCTCGTCAGGGCCTTGGAATGAGCAGTTCTTC
CSPSSGPWNEQFF
>17|.|TRBD2|TRBJ2-1|TRBV20-1
TGCAGTGCTAGAGTAGTCGGGAGGTCGGGCTCCTACAATGAGCAGTTCTTC
CSARVVGRSGSYNEQFF
>15|few|.|TRBJ2-3|TRBV29-1
TGCAGCGTTGACCCCGGGACCGGAGGTGCAGATACGCAGTATTTT
CSVDPGTGGADTQYF
>13|many|.|TRBJ1-1|TRBV30
TGTGCCTGGAAGGGAGTTGGGGACACTGAAGCTTTCTTT
CAWKGVGDTEAFF
>12|.|.|TRBJ2-7|TRBV11-2
TGTGCCAGCACCCGAGGGTCCCAGCGGCAGTACTTC
CASTRGSQRQYF
>15|.|TRBD2|TRBJ2-5|TRBV6-1
TGTGCCAGCACCCTTTCCCTGGCGGGAGGAGAGACCCAGTACTTC
CASTLSLAGGETQYF
>14|.|.|TRBJ1-6|TRBV7-6
TGTGCCAGCAGCTTAGCAGGGAATAATTCACCCCTCCACTTT
CASSLAGNNSPLHF
>12|.|.|TRBJ2-7|TRBV10-3
TGTGCCATCAGTGCCCTGAGGAGCGAGCAGTACTTC
CAISALRSEQYF
>13|.|.|TRBJ2-3|TRBV11-3
TGTGCCAGTAGTATGAGCGGCACAGATACGCAGTATTTT
CASSMSGTDTQYF
>16|few|TRBD2|TRBJ2-5|TRBV3-1
TGTGCCAGCAGCCAAGTGACTAGCGACTACCAAGAGACCCAGTACTTC
CASSQVTSDYQETQYF
>13|.|.|TRBJ1-1|TRBV28
TGTGCCAGCACCTTACCTGAGAGCTCTGAAGCTTTCTTT
CASTLPESSEAFF
>18|few|.|TRBJ2-7|TRBV27
TGTGCCAGCAGTTTACAACACCACCCAGGCGCTGGGCTGTACGAGCAGTACTTC
CASSLQHHPGAGLYEQYF
>14|few|TRBD1|TRBJ2-4|TRBV19
TGTGCCAGTAGCCTGGGACAGACCAAAAACATTCAGTACTTC
CASSLGQTKNIQYF
>14|few|TRBD2|TRBJ2-5|TRBV12-5
TGTGCTAGTGGAACAGGAAGCGGGAGCGAGACCCAGTACTTC
CASGTGSGSETQYF
>15|.|.|TRBJ1-2|TRBV11-3
TGTGCCAGCAGCTTAGATAGGGAGACAGACTATGGCTACACCTTC
CASSLDRETDYGYTF
>15|.|.|TRBJ2-3|TRBV24-1
TGTGCCACCAGTGATTCCGCGCGAATAGAAGATACGCAGTATTTT
CATSDSARIEDTQYF
>14|.|.|TRBJ2-2|TRBV28
TGTACCAGCAGTTTACTAGGTGGAGCCGGGGAGCTGTTTTTT
CTSSLLGGAGELFF
>14|.|.|TRBJ1-1|TRBV6-2/TRBV6-3
TGTGCCAGCAGTTACAGGGCAGACAACACTGAAGCTTTCTTT
CASSYRADNTEAFF
>13|.|.|TRBJ1-1|TRBV10-3
TGTGCCATCAGTCGGGCGGGGGGGACTGAAGCTTTCTTT
CAISRAGGTEAFF
>14|few|TRBD1|TRBJ2-7|TRBV12-5
TGTGCTAGTGGTCCAGGACAGGGGAACTACGAGCAGTACTTC
CASGPGQGNYEQYF
>15|many|TRBD1|TRBJ1-1|TRBV29-1
TGCAGCGTCCGGGACAGGGGGCGACGGAACACTGAAGCTTTCTTT
CSVRDRGRRNTEAFF
>15|few|.|TRBJ2-1|TRBV5-1
TGCGCCAGCAGTTCCTCCTACAGGGGGGGTAATGAGCAGTTCTTC
CASSSSYRGGNEQFF
>12|.|.|TRBJ1-1|TRBV24-1
TGTGCCACCAGTGGTCCCAACACTGAAGCTTTCTTT
CATSGPNTEAFF
>15|.|TRBD1|TRBJ1-3|TRBV7-6
TGTGCCAGCAGCTTAACAGGGACAGTCGGAAACACCATATATTTT
CASSLTGTVGNTIYF
>16|.|.|TRBJ1-3|TRBV27
TGTGCCAGCAACTCCAAGGGGGATCTCTCTGGAAACACCATATATTTT
CASNSKGDLSGNTIYF
>14|.|.|TRBJ1-5|TRBV6-6
TGTGCCAGCAGTTACTCTCGTAGCAATCAGCCCCAGCATTTT
CASSYSRSNQPQHF
>14|many|.|TRBJ1-4|TRBV3-1
TGTGCCAGCAGCCAAGCAGGGTTTTTAGAAAAACTGTTTTTT
CASSQAGFLEKLFF
>16|few|TRBD1|TRBJ2-7|TRBV20-1
TGCAGTGCTAGAGATGTTTCATCAGGGGGCGTATACGAGCAGTACTTC
CSARDVSSGGVYEQYF
>15|few|TRBD2|TRBJ2-1|TRBV12-5
TGTGCTAGTGGTTTGGGGGGGAATAGCGGGTATGAGCAGTTCTTC
CASGLGGNSGYEQFF
>13|few|.|TRBJ1-2|TRBV5-1
TGCGCCAGCAGCTTGGGGGTCGGCTATGGCTACACCTTC
CASSLGVGYGYTF
>15|.|.|TRBJ2-7|TRBV27
TGTGCCAGCAGTTCTCCCTCCGAGGGGTTCGAGGAGCAGTACTTC
CASSSPSEGFEEQYF
>17|.|TRBD2|TRBJ2-1|TRBV25-1
TGTGCCAGCAGTGAATCTATGCGGGAGGGCTCCTACAATGAGCAGTTCTTC
CASSESMREGSYNEQFF
>14|.|.|TRBJ1-2|TRBV3-1
TGTGCCAGCAGCCGAAAAGGGGGAAGCTATGGCTACACCTTC
CASSRKGGSYGYTF
>17|few|.|TRBJ2-7|TRBV27
TGTGCCAGCAGTCTCTGGACAGATACAGGTATCCCCTACGAGCAGTACTTC
CASSLWTDTGIPYEQYF
>14|.|TRBD2|TRBJ2-7|TRBV29-1
TGCAGCGTTGAAGGGACTAGCGGGACCTACGAGCAGTACTTC
CSVEGTSGTYEQYF
>15|many|.|TRBJ1-2|TRBV3-1
TGTGCCAGCAGCCGCCTCGGCTCGATAAACTATGGCTACACCTTC
CASSRLGSINYGYTF
>13|.|.|TRBJ1-5|TRBV12-3/TRBV12-4
TGTGCCAGCAGTTTTCAGGTTGTTCAGCCCCAGCATTTT
CASSFQVVQPQHF
>16|.|.|TRBJ2-5|TRBV5-1
TGCGCCAGCAGCTTGGAAAGGGCTAGCTGGCTTAGCGTTTGGTACTTC
CASSLERASWLSVWYF
>18|.|TRBD2|TRBJ2-2|TRBV29-1
TGCAGCGTGGGGGGGGGACTAGCGGGATCCGTCGAAACCGGGGAGCTGTTTTTT
CSVGGGLAGSVETGELFF
>14|few|.|TRBJ2-7|TRBV5-1
TGCGCCAGCAGCCCTATGACAGGCTCCTACGAGCAGTACTTC
CASSPMTGSYEQYF
>14|.|TRBD2|TRBJ2-1|TRBV15
TGTGCCACCAGTTTCGCGGGAGGCTACAATGAGCAGTTCTTC
CATSFAGGYNEQFF
>14|many|.|TRBJ2-7|TRBV20-1
TGCAGTGCTAGACCTGGCACTATTGGGTACGAGCAGTACTTC
CSARPGTIGYEQYF
>16|many|TRBD2|TRBJ2-2|TRBV3-1
TGTGCCAGCAGCCGAGGGACTAGCGGGAGCGTCGGGGAGCTGTTTTTT
CASSRGTSGSVGELFF
>14|many|TRBD2|TRBJ2-7|TRBV11-2
TGTGCCAGCAGCCTTAGCGGGGGAAACTACGAGCAGTACTTC
CASSLSGGNYEQYF
>15|many|TRBD2|TRBJ2-1|TRBV5-1
TGCGCCAGCAGCGGGGCGGGAGGGTCCTACAATGAGCAGTTCTTC
CASSGAGGSYNEQFF
>14|.|.|TRBJ2-4|TRBV7-9
TGTGCCAGCAGCTTAGAAGAACTGGTTGACATTCAGTACTTC
CASSLEELVDIQYF
>13|many|.|TRBJ2-7|TRBV7-3
TGTGCCAGCAGCTTAGGGCAGCGAGGCGAGCAGTACTTC
CASSLGQRGEQYF
>13|.|.|TRBJ2-1|TRBV29-1
TGCAGCGTTGACCGGGACGGTGGAGAGGGGCAGTTCTTC
CSVDRDGGEGQFF
>13|.|.|TRBJ2-1|TRBV2
TGTGCCAGCAGCCCCAGTTCAGGAGTTGAGCAGTTCTTC
CASSPSSGVEQFF
>13|.|.|TRBJ1-6|TRBV12-3/TRBV12-4
TGTTCCAGCAGTTTGGAAGGAAATTCACCCCTCCACTTT
CSSSLEGNSPLHF
>17|.|TRBD2|TRBJ2-1|TRBV11-2
TGTGCCAGCAGCCCGGAGGGACTAGCGGGCCCCTACAATGAGCAGTTCTTC
CASSPEGLAGPYNEQFF
>17|once|TRBD1|TRBJ1-3|TRBV6-1
TGTGCCAGCAGTGCTTTGGACAGGGGCCTCTCTGGAAACACCATATATTTT
CASSALDRGLSGNTIYF
>15|few|TRBD2|TRBJ2-1|TRBV11-3
TGTGCCAGCAGCTCACTAGCGGGAGTCGTAAATGAGCAGTTCTTC
CASSSLAGVVNEQFF
>14|many|.|TRBJ1-1|TRBV12-5
TGTGCTAGTGGGCAGGGTTATATGAACACTGAAGCTTTCTTT
CASGQGYMNTEAFF